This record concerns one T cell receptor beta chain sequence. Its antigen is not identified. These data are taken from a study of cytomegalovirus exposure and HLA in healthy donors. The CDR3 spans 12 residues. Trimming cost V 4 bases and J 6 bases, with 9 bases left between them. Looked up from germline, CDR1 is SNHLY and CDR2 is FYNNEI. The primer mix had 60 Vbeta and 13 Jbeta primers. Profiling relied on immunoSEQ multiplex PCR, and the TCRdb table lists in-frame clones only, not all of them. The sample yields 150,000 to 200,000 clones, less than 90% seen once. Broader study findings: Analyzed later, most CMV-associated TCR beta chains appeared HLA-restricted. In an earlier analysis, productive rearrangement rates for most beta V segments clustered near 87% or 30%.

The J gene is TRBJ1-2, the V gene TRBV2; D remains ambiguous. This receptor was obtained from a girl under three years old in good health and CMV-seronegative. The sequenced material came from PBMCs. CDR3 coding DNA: TGTGCCAGCAGTGTGAATTCAGATGGCTACACCTTC. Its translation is CASSVNSDGYTF.